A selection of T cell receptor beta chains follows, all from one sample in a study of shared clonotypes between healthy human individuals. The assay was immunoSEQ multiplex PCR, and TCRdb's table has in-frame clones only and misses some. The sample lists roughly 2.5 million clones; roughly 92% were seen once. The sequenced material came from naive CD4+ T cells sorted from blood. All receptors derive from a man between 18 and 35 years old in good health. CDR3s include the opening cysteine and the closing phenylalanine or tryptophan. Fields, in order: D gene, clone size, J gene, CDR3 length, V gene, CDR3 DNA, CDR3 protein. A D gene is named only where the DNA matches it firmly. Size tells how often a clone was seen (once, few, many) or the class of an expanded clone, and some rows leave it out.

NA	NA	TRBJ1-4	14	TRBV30	TGTGCCTGGACCCGACATACAACTAATGAAAAACTGTTTTTT	CAWTRHTTNEKLFF
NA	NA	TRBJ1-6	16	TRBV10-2	TGCGCCGGCAGTGAGTCAGAAGCTCTGGATAATTCACCCCTCCACTTT	CAGSESEALDNSPLHF
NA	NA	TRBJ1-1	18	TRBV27	TGTGCCAGCAGTTTGACCCGCCGGGGCAGGGCCTATCATCCTGAAGCTTTCTTT	CASSLTRRGRAYHPEAFF
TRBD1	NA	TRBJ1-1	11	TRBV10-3	TGTGCCATCGGGACAGGCACTGAAGCTTTCTTT	CAIGTGTEAFF
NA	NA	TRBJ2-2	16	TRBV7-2	TGTGCCAGCAGCCGCAGGTTGACTACGAACACCGGGGAGCTGTTTTTT	CASSRRLTTNTGELFF
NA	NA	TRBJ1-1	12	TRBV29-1	TGCAGCGTTGAAGATGCCGGGGCTGAAGCTTTCTTT	CSVEDAGAEAFF
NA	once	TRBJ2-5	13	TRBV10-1	TGCGCCAGCAGTGAGTCAAACCAAGAGACCCAGTACTTC	CASSESNQETQYF
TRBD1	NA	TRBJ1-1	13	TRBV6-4	TGTGCCAGCAGTGAACAGGGGGGAACTGAAGCTTTCTTT	CASSEQGGTEAFF
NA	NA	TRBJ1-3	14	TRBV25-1	TGTGCCAGCAGTGCAACAGGATCTGGAAACACCATATATTTT	CASSATGSGNTIYF
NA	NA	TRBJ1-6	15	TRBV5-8	TGTGCCAGCAGCTTAGGTTCCAGTTATAATTCACCCCTCCACTTT	CASSLGSSYNSPLHF
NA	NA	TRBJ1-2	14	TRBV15	TGTGCCACCAGCAGAGAAGTTTCCGACTATGGCTACACCTTC	CATSREVSDYGYTF
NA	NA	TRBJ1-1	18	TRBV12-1	TGTGCCAGCAGCTCCACAACCATGGGAGGCTGGGAGAACACTGAAGCTTTCTTT	CASSSTTMGGWENTEAFF
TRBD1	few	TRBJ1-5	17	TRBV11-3	TGTGCCAGCAGCCCAGACCTAGAGACAGGGGACCGGCAGCCCCAGCATTTT	CASSPDLETGDRQPQHF
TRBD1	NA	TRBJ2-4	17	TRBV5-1	TGCGCCAGCAGCGCAATTACAGGGGTTAACGCCAAAAACATTCAGTACTTC	CASSAITGVNAKNIQYF
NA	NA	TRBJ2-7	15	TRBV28	TGTGCCAGCAGTGCCCCGGGGCCACCTTCCTACGAGCAGTACTTC	CASSAPGPPSYEQYF
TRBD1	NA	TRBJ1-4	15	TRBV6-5	TGTGCCAGCAGCCGGACAGGATCCACTAATGAAAAACTGTTTTTT	CASSRTGSTNEKLFF
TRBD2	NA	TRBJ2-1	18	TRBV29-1	TGCAGCGTTGAAGGTGTACGGCTAGCGGGAGGGCCCTACAATGAGCAGTTCTTC	CSVEGVRLAGGPYNEQFF
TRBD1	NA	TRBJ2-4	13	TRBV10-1	TGCGCCAGCAGTGTCCGACAGGGGGACATTCAGTACTTC	CASSVRQGDIQYF
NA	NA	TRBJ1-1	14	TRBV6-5	TGTGCCAGCAGCCGAGGGCGGGGGCACACTGAAGCTTTCTTT	CASSRGRGHTEAFF
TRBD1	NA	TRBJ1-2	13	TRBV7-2	TGTGCCAGCAGCTTAGGGAGGGACAGGGGCTACACCTTC	CASSLGRDRGYTF
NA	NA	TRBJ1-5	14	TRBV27	TGTGCCAGCAGTTTATGGGGAAACAATCAGCCCCAGCATTTT	CASSLWGNNQPQHF
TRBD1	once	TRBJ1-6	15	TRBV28	TGTGCCAGCAGGTCCGAAGGGACAGATAATTCACCCCTCCACTTT	CASRSEGTDNSPLHF
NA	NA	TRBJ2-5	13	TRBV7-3	TGTGCCAGCAGCTTAAGGGCTAAAGAGACCCAGTACTTC	CASSLRAKETQYF
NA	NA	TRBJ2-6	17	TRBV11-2	TGTGCCAGCAGCTTAGATAGTGAGGCCTCTGGGGCCAACGTCCTGACTTTC	CASSLDSEASGANVLTF
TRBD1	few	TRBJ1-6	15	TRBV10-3	TGTGCCATCAGGGACAGGGACTCCTATAATTCACCCCTCCACTTT	CAIRDRDSYNSPLHF
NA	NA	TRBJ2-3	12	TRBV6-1	TGTGCCAGCAGGGGGGCCGCAGATACGCAGTATTTT	CASRGAADTQYF
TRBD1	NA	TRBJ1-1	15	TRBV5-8	TGTGCCAGCAGCTCCGACAGGGACCTGAACACTGAAGCTTTCTTT	CASSSDRDLNTEAFF